This T cell receptor beta chain was captured by sequencing in a study of CD8+ T cells in alopecia areata. Findings of the study overall: Links between baseline CD8+ expansion and response need larger treated cohorts. Higher clonality and more expanded CD8+ clones appeared in lesional than normal scalp. Scalp clonality and expanded CD8+ clones among the top 100 fell significantly with tofacitinib.

The sequencing template was cDNA reverse transcribed from extracted RNA. Measured with immunoSEQ multiplex PCR; TCRdb has only the in-frame clones, and not every one. The table lists about 300,000 clones, 58% of them singletons. The CDR3 extends over 13 amino acids. Germline V gives CDR1 GTSNPN, CDR2 SVGIG (reference sequence). V was trimmed by 4 bases and J by 10 bases, leaving 16 bases between them. Treatment given: oral pan-JAK inhibitor, 5-10 mg twice daily. For this clone: Its antigen is not identified.

The receptor comes from a human donor with alopecia areata. This sequence joins TRBV30 and TRBJ1-4; tentatively, D is TRBD1 (5 bases). Sequenced material: CD4+ T cells sorted from blood, taken at week 24, from a patient treated with tofacitinib. The CDR3 DNA reads TGTGCCTGGACGGCGAGCCCGGGGGGAAAACTGTTTTTT. Amino acid sequence: CAWTASPGGKLFF.